The rows below give T cell receptor beta chains drawn from one sample of a study of T cell responses to AZD1222 COVID-19 vaccine. Repertoires were generated with immunoSEQ multiplex PCR, while TCRdb's copy carries only in-frame clones and drops some. The sample has around 140,000 clones; around 84% are singletons. Sequenced here: peripheral blood, sampled 28 days after the second AZD1222 dose. The receptors originated from an adult who received the AZD1222 COVID-19 vaccine. CDR3s leave out the opening cysteine and the closing phenylalanine or tryptophan.

j_call v_call cdr3_aa
TRBJ1-2 TRBV9 ASSPREGNYGYT
TRBJ1-4 TRBV28 ASRSGQNEKLF
TRBJ2-1 TRBV15 ATSREGPVQF
TRBJ1-3 TRBV6-5 ASRGLSGNTIY
TRBJ2-3 TRBV6-1 ASSEMGATDTQY
TRBJ1-3 TRBV21-1 ASSKRGYMGSGNTIY
TRBJ2-2 TRBV2 ASSELGANTGELF
TRBJ2-5 TRBV5-4 ASSLATRETQY
TRBJ1-5 TRBV19 ASWDGYSNQPQH
TRBJ1-1 TRBV30 AWSVRRSEAF
TRBJ1-6 TRBV14 ASSQETGRNSPLH
TRBJ2-7 TRBV5-6 ASSLDGGTYEQY
TRBJ1-2 TRBV7-9 ASSLARRGAYGYT
TRBJ2-5 TRBV3-1/TRBV3-2 ASSQGITGGIQETQY
TRBJ1-3 TRBV6-5 ASHREAGNTIY
TRBJ2-1 TRBV24-1 ATSDLEANGRNEQF
TRBJ2-2 TRBV3-1/TRBV3-2 ASSEGGGELF
TRBJ2-2 TRBV18 ASSPPVGELF
TRBJ1-2 TRBV27 ASSSATAYNYGYT
TRBJ2-7 TRBV2 ASRDRYSYEQY
TRBJ2-7 TRBV6-6 ASSYSADGNSYEQY
TRBJ2-2 TRBV4-2 ASSQGGDTGELF
TRBJ2-3 TRBV7-9 ASSAGQGEVNTQY
TRBJ2-1 TRBV7-9 ASAPGAEQF
TRBJ2-2 TRBV30 AWRGQGAINTGELF
TRBJ1-6 TRBV6-2/TRBV6-3 ASTPTGFPPLH
TRBJ2-1 TRBV7-2 ASSPGLAAPLQF
TRBJ2-7 TRBV7-6 ASSLAPMGLAGASYEQY
TRBJ2-2 TRBV4-2 ASSQRTGGRTGVGELF
TRBJ2-1 TRBV5-1 ASSADPSSYNEQF
TRBJ2-7 TRBV4-2 ASSQELGESFYEQY
TRBJ1-1 TRBV2 ASSGGQGRRDTEAF
TRBJ2-5 TRBV2 ASRATRDRQTQY
TRBJ1-6 TRBV6-5 ASSYVGGSYNSPLH
TRBJ2-2 TRBV4-2 ASSQGTVTGELF
TRBJ2-1 TRBV7-9 ASSLQGPGNEQF
TRBJ2-1 TRBV10-2 ASSISPGTFLGF
TRBJ1-2 TRBV10-3 AISESWKAGYT
TRBJ2-6 TRBV7-6 ASSLLFAGANVLT
TRBJ1-3 TRBV9 ASSVSGGSGNTIY